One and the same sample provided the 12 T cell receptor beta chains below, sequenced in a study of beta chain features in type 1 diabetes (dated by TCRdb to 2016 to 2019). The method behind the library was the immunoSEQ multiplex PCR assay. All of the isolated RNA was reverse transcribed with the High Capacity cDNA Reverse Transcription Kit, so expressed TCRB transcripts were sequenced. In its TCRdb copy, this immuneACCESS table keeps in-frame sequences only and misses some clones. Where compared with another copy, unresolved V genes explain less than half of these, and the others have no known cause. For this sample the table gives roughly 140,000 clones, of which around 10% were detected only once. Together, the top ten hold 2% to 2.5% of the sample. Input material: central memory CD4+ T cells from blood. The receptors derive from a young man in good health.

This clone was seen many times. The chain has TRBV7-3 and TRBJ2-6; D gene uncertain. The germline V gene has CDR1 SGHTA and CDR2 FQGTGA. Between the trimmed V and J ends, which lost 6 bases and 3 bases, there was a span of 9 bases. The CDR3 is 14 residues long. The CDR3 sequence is CASSPTLGANVLTF. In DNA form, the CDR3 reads TGTGCCAGCAGTCCAACTCTTGGGGCCAACGTCCTGACTTTC.

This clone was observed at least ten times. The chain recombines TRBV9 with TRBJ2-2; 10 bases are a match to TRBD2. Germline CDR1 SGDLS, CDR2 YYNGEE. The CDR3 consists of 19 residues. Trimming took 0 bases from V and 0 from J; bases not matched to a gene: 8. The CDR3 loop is CASSVGRTSGGTNTGELFF. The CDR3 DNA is TGTGCCAGCAGCGTAGGTCGGACTAGCGGCGGAACGAACACCGGGGAGCTGTTTTTT.

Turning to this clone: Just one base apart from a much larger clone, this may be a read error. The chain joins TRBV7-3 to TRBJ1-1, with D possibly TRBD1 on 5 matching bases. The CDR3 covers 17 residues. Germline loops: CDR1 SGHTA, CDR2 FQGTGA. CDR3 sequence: CGSSLRSLAEGHTEAFF. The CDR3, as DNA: TGTGGCAGCAGCTTAAGGTCATTGGCAGAGGGACACACTGAAGCTTTCTTT.

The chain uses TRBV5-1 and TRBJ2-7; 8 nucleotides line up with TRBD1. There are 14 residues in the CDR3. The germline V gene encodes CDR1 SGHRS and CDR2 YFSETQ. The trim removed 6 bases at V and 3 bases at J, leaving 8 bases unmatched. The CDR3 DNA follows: TGCGCCAGCACAAGATCCGACAGGGGCTACGAGCAGTACTTC. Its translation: CASTRSDRGYEQYF.

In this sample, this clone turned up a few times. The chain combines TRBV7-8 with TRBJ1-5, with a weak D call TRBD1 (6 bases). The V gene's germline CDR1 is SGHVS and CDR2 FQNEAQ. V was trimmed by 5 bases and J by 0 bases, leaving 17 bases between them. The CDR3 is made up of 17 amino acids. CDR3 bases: TGTGCCAGCAGCGGCTTTCGGACAGTTTATAGCAATCAGCCCCAGCATTTT. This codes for CASSGFRTVYSNQPQHF.

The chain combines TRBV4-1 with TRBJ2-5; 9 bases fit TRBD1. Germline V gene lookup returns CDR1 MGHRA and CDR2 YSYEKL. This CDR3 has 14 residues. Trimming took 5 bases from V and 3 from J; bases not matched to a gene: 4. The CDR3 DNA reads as TGCGCCAGCAGCGCACAGGGGGCGGAAGAGACCCAGTACTTC. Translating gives CASSAQGAEETQYF.

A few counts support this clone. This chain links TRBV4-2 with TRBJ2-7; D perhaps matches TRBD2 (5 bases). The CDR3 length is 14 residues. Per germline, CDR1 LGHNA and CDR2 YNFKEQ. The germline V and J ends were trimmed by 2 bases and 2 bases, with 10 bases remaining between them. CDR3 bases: TGTGCCAGCAGCCAAAGGGTCGGGGCCTACGAGCAGTACTTC. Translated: CASSQRVGAYEQYF.

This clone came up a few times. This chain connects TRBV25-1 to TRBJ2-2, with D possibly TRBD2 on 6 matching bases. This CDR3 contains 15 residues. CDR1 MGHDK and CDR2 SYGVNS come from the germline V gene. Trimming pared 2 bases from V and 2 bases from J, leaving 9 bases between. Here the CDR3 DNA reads TGTGCCAGCAGTGAAGGAGGGATTAACACCGGGGAGCTGTTTTTT. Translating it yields CASSEGGINTGELFF.

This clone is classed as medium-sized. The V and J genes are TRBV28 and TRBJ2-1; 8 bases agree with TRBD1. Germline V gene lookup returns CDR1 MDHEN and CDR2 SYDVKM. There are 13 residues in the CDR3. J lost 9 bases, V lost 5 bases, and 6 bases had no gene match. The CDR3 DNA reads TGTGCCAGCAGTAGGACAGGGTACGTTGAGCAGTTCTTC. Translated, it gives CASSRTGYVEQFF.

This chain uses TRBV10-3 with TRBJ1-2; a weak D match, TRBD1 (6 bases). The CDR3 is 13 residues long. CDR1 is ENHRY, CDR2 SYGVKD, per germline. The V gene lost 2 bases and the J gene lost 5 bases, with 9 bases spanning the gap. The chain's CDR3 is CAISEKGGYGYTF. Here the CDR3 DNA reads TGTGCCATCAGTGAGAAGGGGGGATATGGCTACACCTTC.

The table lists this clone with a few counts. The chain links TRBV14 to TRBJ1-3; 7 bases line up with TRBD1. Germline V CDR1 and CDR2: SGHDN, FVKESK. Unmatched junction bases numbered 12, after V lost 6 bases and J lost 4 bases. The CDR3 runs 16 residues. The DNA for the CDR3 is TGTGCCAGCAGTCAAACAACAGGGGCTGACGGAAACACCATATATTTT. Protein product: CASSQTTGADGNTIYF.

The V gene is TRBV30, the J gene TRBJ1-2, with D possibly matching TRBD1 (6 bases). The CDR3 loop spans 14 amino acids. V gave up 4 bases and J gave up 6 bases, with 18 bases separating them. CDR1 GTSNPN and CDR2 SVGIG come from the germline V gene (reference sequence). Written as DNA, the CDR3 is TGTGCCTGGAACTCCCGGGGGCGTCGTGATGGCTACACCTTC. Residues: CAWNSRGRRDGYTF.